The 14 T cell receptor beta chains listed next were all sequenced from one sample in a study of shared clonotypes between healthy human individuals (TCRdb year 2020). Library prep was done by the immunoSEQ multiplex PCR assay. TCRdb's version of the immuneACCESS table is confined to in-frame rearrangements and falls short of the full clone set. An unresolved V gene accounts for under half of the shortfall where checked; the remainder is of unknown origin. In this sample the table shows about 2.4 million clones, approximately 94% of which occur a single time. 0.11% to 0.15% of the sample lies in the top ten. The sequencing input was naive CD4+ T cells sorted from blood. What the cell subset or site label conveys for this sample: CD45RA+ positively selected. The origin of the receptors is a man aged 18 to 29 in good health.

The chain couples TRBV5-6 to TRBJ2-7; D call uncertain. Germline loops: CDR1 SGHDT, CDR2 YYEEEE. V dropped 0 bases and J dropped 4 bases, with 8 bases sitting between them. The CDR3 extends over 13 amino acids. The CDR3 nucleotides are TGTGCCAGCAGCTTGGGACTTTTATACGAGCAGTACTTC. As protein: CASSLGLLYEQYF.

The chain combines TRBV19 with TRBJ2-4; tentatively, D is TRBD2 (5 bases). Trimming shortened V by 0 bases and J by 12 bases, and 15 bases separated the two germline ends. The CDR3 contains 14 residues. Germline V gene lookup returns CDR1 LNHDA and CDR2 SQIVND (reference sequence). The CDR3 coding sequence is TGTGCCAGTAGTATAGATCAAATAAGGGAGCGTCAGTACTTC. Residues: CASSIDQIRERQYF.

The rearrangement joins TRBV11-2 to TRBJ1-6; 7 bases match TRBD1. In germline, CDR1 is SGHAT, CDR2 FQNNGV. The ends lost 1 base at V and 7 bases at J; junction bases unmatched: 4. CDR3 length: 15 amino acids. Here the CDR3 reads CASSLASRGNSPLHF. The CDR3 region has the DNA TGTGCCAGCAGCTTAGCCTCCAGGGGGAATTCACCCCTCCACTTT.

This chain connects TRBV4-2 to TRBJ2-5; 8 nucleotides line up with TRBD2. V was clipped by 7 bases and J by 5 bases; unmatched bases: 12. This CDR3 has 15 amino acids. Germline CDR1 and CDR2: LGHNA and YNFKEQ. DNA of the CDR3: TGTGCCAGCACCGCGACGGGGGGGCCGGGGGAGACCCAGTACTTC. Amino acids: CASTATGGPGETQYF.

J is TRBJ2-7 and V is TRBV21-1; the table's D call TRBD1 went unverified against the DNA. TRBV21-1 is a pseudogene. The CDR3 length is 15 residues. This CDR3 reads CASSLDRFSGDEQYF. DNA for the CDR3: TGTGCCAGCAGCTTGGACAGGTTTTCGGGCGACGAGCAGTACTTC.

The table lists this clone with a count of one. The V call is TRBV5-5, the J call TRBJ1-5, with TRBD1 matching over 7 bases. CDR3 length: 17 amino acids. Losses at the gene ends were 4 bases for V and 1 base for J; bases not matched to a gene: 11. CDR1 and CDR2 (germline): SGHKS, YYEKEE (reference sequence). As DNA, the CDR3 is TGTGCCAGCAGCCCCAGCTTGACAGGGATGAGCAATCAGCCCCAGCATTTT. Protein: CASSPSLTGMSNQPQHF.

V is TRBV4-2 and J is TRBJ1-1, with 7 nucleotides matching TRBD1. The germline V gene has CDR1 LGHNA and CDR2 YNFKEQ. Trimming at V came to 0 bases and at J to 8 bases, leaving 3 bases not matched to a gene. This CDR3 region has 13 residues. DNA for the CDR3: TGTGCCAGCAGCCAAGATAAGGACAGGGAAGCTTTCTTT. This sequence encodes CASSQDKDREAFF.

V gene TRBV28 combines with J gene TRBJ2-1, with 13 nucleotides matching TRBD2. This CDR3 has 18 residues. From germline, CDR1 is MDHEN and CDR2 SYDVKM. The trim removed 7 bases at V and 0 bases at J, leaving 9 bases unmatched. DNA for the CDR3: TGTGCCAGCATACTAGCGGGGGGGCTTATTACCTCCTACAATGAGCAGTTCTTC. Translated: CASILAGGLITSYNEQFF.

The chain joins TRBV28 to TRBJ1-4; D ambiguous. Trimming cost V 6 bases and J 0 bases, with 11 bases left between them. The CDR3 has 15 residues. Germline V gives CDR1 MDHEN, CDR2 SYDVKM. The CDR3 here is CASRYRRATNEKLFF. The CDR3 coding sequence is TGTGCCAGCAGGTATAGGAGGGCAACTAATGAAAAACTGTTTTTT.

In this sample, this clone turned up once. This chain uses TRBV18 with TRBJ1-4; TRBD1 matches at 8 bases. This CDR3 spans 14 amino acids. J lost 4 bases, V lost 7 bases, and 5 bases had no gene match. The V gene's germline CDR1 is KGHSH and CDR2 LQKENI. Written as DNA, the CDR3 is TGTGCCAGCTGGCCGGGACAGGATAATGAAAAACTGTTTTTT. The encoded protein is CASWPGQDNEKLFF.

This clone came up once. The CDR3 is CASSSRATTSYEQYF. In nucleotides, the CDR3 is TGCGCCAGCAGCTCCAGGGCCACTACCTCCTACGAGCAGTACTTC. The rearrangement joins TRBV5-1 to TRBJ2-7; D possibly corresponds to TRBD1 (5 bases). This CDR3 spans 15 amino acids. Germline V gives CDR1 SGHRS, CDR2 YFSETQ. V was shortened by 3 bases and J by 0 bases, with 13 bases between the two germline ends.

The chain couples TRBV6-5 to TRBJ1-1; no clear D. V was clipped by 4 bases and J by 4 bases, with 10 bases between them. The CDR3 spans 13 residues. Germline V gene data show CDR1 as MNHEY and CDR2 as SVGAGI. The CDR3 is CASSFDPATEAFF. DNA of the CDR3: TGTGCCAGCAGTTTCGACCCGGCCACTGAAGCTTTCTTT.

The gene calls are TRBV6-5 and TRBJ1-3; maybe TRBD1 (6 bases). Trimming removed 11 bases at V and 4 bases at J, with 18 bases between. This CDR3 spans 14 amino acids. Germline CDR1 reads MNHEY; CDR2 reads SVGAGI. The CDR3, as DNA: TGTGCCTCTAGAAGTACAGGGAGAGGAAACACCATATATTTT. It is translated as CASRSTGRGNTIYF.

This clone turned up a few times. The chain carries TRBV9 and TRBJ1-2, with 7 positions matching TRBD1. V lost 4 bases and J lost 1; bases outside the gene matches: 13. CDR1 and CDR2 from the germline V gene are SGDLS and YYNGEE. This CDR3 has 17 amino acids. The CDR3 sequence: CASSPRQGPSINYGYTF. The CDR3, as DNA: TGTGCCAGCAGCCCCAGACAGGGCCCCTCAATTAACTATGGCTACACCTTC.